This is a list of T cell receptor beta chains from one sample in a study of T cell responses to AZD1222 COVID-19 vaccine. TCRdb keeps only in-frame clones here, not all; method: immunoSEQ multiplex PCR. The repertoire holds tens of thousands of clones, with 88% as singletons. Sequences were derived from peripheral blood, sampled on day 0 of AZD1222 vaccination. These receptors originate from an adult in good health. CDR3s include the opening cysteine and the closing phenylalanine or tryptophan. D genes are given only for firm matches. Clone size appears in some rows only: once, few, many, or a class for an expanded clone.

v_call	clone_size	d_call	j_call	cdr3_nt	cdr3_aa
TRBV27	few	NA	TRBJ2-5	TGTGCCAGCAGTCCCCCGGGCCGCGAAGATCTAACCCAGTACTTC	CASSPPGREDLTQYF
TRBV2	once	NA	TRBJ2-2	TGTGCCAGCAGGGGCAGGAACACCGGGGAGCTGTTTTTT	CASRGRNTGELFF
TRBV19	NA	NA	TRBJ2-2	TGTGCCAGTAGTATAAGGGTCCACACCGGGGAGCTGTTTTTT	CASSIRVHTGELFF
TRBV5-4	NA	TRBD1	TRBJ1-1	TGTGCCAGCAGTTCTACCGACAGGGGCTACACTGAAGCTTTCTTT	CASSSTDRGYTEAFF
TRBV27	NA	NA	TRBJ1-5	TGTGCCAGCAGTCCAGGCTTTCTCAATCAGCCCCAGCATTTT	CASSPGFLNQPQHF
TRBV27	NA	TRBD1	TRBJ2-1	TGTGCCAGCAGTCCGACAGGGTACAATGAGCAGTTCTTC	CASSPTGYNEQFF
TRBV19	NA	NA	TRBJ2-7	TGTGCCAGTAGCTACGGGACAATCGACGAGCAGTACTTC	CASSYGTIDEQYF
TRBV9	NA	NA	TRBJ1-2	TGTGCCAGCAGTGCGGGGGAGTATGGCTACACCTTC	CASSAGEYGYTF
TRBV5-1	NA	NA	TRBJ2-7	TGCGCCAGCAGCTTGGCCCGGGGGCTACCCTACGAGCAGTACTTC	CASSLARGLPYEQYF
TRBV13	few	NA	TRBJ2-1	TGTGCCAGCAGCTTAGGGACTAGGGGTAATGAGCAGTTCTTC	CASSLGTRGNEQFF
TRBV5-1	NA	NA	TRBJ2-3	TGCGCCAGCAGCTTGGCCAGTAGGGCAGATACGCAGTATTTT	CASSLASRADTQYF
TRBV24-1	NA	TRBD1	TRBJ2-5	TGTGCCACCAGTGAGGGGACAGGGGATTTTAGAGAGACCCAGTACTTC	CATSEGTGDFRETQYF
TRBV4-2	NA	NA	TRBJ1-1	TGTGCCAGCAGCCAAGATCCGGGGGTCGGGTCCACTGAAGCTTTCTTT	CASSQDPGVGSTEAFF
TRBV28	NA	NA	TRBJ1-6	TGTGCCAGCATGACCGGAGGAGCAGTTGCCTCACCCCTCCACTTT	CASMTGGAVASPLHF
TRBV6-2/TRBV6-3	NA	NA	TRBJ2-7	TGTGCCAGCAGTTATCCCAGGGCGAGCTCCTACGAGCAGTACTTC	CASSYPRASSYEQYF
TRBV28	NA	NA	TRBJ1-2	TGTGCCAGCAGTTTACGCTATGGCTACACCTTC	CASSLRYGYTF
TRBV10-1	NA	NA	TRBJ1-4	TGCGCCAGCAGTGACGGGGGGGCTAATGAAAAACTGTTTTTT	CASSDGGANEKLFF
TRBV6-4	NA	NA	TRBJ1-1	TGTGCCAGCAGTGACTCAGGGGTAGCCACTGAAGCTTTCTTT	CASSDSGVATEAFF
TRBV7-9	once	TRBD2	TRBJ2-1	TGTGCCAGCAGCGAACTAGCGGGAGAAAGATTATCCTACAATGAGCAGTTCTTC	CASSELAGERLSYNEQFF
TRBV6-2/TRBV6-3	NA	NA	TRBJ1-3	TGTGCCAGCAGTTACTCCGGCTCTGGAAACACCATATATTTT	CASSYSGSGNTIYF
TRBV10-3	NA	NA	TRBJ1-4	TGTGCCATCAGTGAGGGGGGCGAGGCGGAAAAACTGTTTTTT	CAISEGGEAEKLFF
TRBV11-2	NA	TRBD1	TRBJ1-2	TGTGCCAGCAGCTTAGGCCGGGGACAGAGGGGCCACTATGGCTACACCTTC	CASSLGRGQRGHYGYTF
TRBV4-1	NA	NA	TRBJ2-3	TGCGCCAGCAGTCGGGACCTTGCAGATACGCAGTATTTT	CASSRDLADTQYF
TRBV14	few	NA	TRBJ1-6	TGTGCCAGCACCTACGACAGTCATAATTCACCCCTCCACTTT	CASTYDSHNSPLHF
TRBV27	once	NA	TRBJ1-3	TGTGCCAGCAGTTTATCGAACCTACCAGACAGGAGTGGAAACACCATATATTTT	CASSLSNLPDRSGNTIYF